These 32 T cell receptor beta chains were sequenced from one sample in a study of cytomegalovirus exposure and HLA in healthy donors. PCR was performed using 60 Vbeta and 13 Jbeta primers. Assay: immunoSEQ multiplex PCR; the TCRdb copy retains only in-frame clones and omits some. The sample has a few hundred thousand clones, more than 80% seen once. The sample was PBMCs. These receptor sequences come from a man in his thirties or forties in good health and CMV-seronegative.

The V gene is TRBV9, the J gene TRBJ1-3; tentative D call: TRBD1 (6 bases). CDR1 SGDLS and CDR2 YYNGEE come from the germline V gene. The CDR3 covers 15 residues. V lost 4 bases, J lost 0 bases, and 11 bases lay in between. The CDR3 spells CASSSGTSSGNTIYF. The CDR3 nucleotides are TGTGCCAGCAGCTCGGGGACAAGCTCTGGAAACACCATATATTTT.

This clone was seen only a few times. The chain links TRBV28 to TRBJ2-5; 9 bases are shared with TRBD1. The J call is in doubt because the DNA end fits TRBJ2-7 better. This CDR3 spans 14 amino acids. Germline V gene lookup returns CDR1 MDHEN and CDR2 SYDVKM. Here the CDR3 DNA reads TGTGCCAGCATCTACCGGGACAGGGCATCCGAGCAGTACTTC. It yields the protein CASIYRDRASEQYF.

This sequence joins TRBV5-1 and TRBJ1-2; TRBD1 agrees at 8 bases. Germline assignment: CDR1 SGHRS and CDR2 YFSETQ. CDR3 size: 15 residues. V dropped 3 bases and J dropped 8; count of bases not matched to a gene: 12. The chain's CDR3 is CASSSNPGQGGGYTF. In DNA, the CDR3 is TGCGCCAGCAGCTCAAACCCTGGACAGGGCGGGGGCTACACCTTC.

The chain links TRBV7-9 to TRBJ2-7; a possible D gene is TRBD1 (5 bases). The CDR3 has 12 amino acids. Germline assignment: CDR1 SEHNR and CDR2 FQNEAQ (reference sequence). Trimming removed 6 bases from V and 7 bases from J, with 13 bases in between. This CDR3 is CASSSNRREQYF. The CDR3 DNA sequence: TGTGCCAGCAGTTCGAACAGGAGAGAGCAGTACTTC.

This clone turned up a few times. The chain has TRBV4-3 and TRBJ1-1; D is perhaps TRBD1 (5 bases). With 0 bases removed from V and 2 bases from J, the gap between germline ends came to 19 bases. The CDR3 has 18 amino acids. Germline assignment: CDR1 LGHNA and CDR2 YSLEER. The CDR3 region is CASSQDIFADMVNTEAFF. The CDR3 DNA is TGCGCCAGCAGCCAAGATATTTTCGCGGACATGGTTAACACTGAAGCTTTCTTT.

A word on this clone: The same CDR3 also results from other DNA sequences found in this sample. V gene TRBV19 combines with J gene TRBJ2-7, with D perhaps TRBD2 (5 bases). Germline CDR1 reads LNHDA; CDR2 reads SQIVND (reference sequence). With 5 bases removed from V and 2 bases from J, the gap between germline ends came to 10 bases. CDR3 size: 13 residues. CDR3: CASSVGLAYEQYF. The CDR3 coding sequence is TGTGCCAGTAGTGTCGGACTGGCCTACGAGCAGTACTTC.

Note on this clone: Compared with germline, one end of the junction differs, possibly owing to a read error. V is TRBV7-7 and J is TRBJ2-2; a possible D gene is TRBD1 (6 bases). The germline gives CDR1 SSHAT, CDR2 FNYEAQ (reference sequence). CDR3 size: 13 residues. The CDR3 region is CASSSTGTGELFF. The CDR3 DNA is TGTGCTAGCAGCTCGACAGGAACCGGGGAGCTGTTTTTT.

The V gene is TRBV28, the J gene TRBJ1-3; perhaps TRBD1 as D (5 bases). V lost 3 bases and J 0 bases, leaving 12 bases between the germline ends. CDR1 is MDHEN and CDR2 is SYDVKM in the germline V gene. CDR3 length: 16 amino acids. The CDR3 sequence is CASSFWGGDSGNTIYF. As DNA, the CDR3 is TGTGCCAGCAGTTTTTGGGGCGGAGACTCTGGAAACACCATATATTTT.

This clone was seen more than once but under ten times. The chain recombines TRBV5-1 with TRBJ2-7, with TRBD1 matching over 10 bases. The CDR3 is 14 residues long. The J segment lost 2 bases and the V segment lost 4 bases, leaving 3 bases of the junction unmatched. The germline V gene has CDR1 SGHRS and CDR2 YFSETQ. CDR3 residues: CASSTGQGAYEQYF. The CDR3 nucleotides are TGCGCCAGCAGCACCGGACAGGGGGCCTACGAGCAGTACTTC.

This chain joins TRBV6-1 and TRBJ2-6; 9 positions match TRBD1. CDR1 and CDR2 (germline): MNHNS, SASEGT. This CDR3 region has 15 residues. Germline trimming cut 6 bases from V and 2 bases from J; bases unmatched to any gene: 2. The CDR3 DNA reads as TGTGCCAGCAGCGGGACAGGGACTGGGGCCAACGTCCTGACTTTC. Protein: CASSGTGTGANVLTF.

This chain links TRBV10-3 with TRBJ1-1; D call uncertain. V lost 5 bases and J 1 base, leaving 8 bases between the germline ends. Germline CDR1 is ENHRY and CDR2 is SYGVKD. The CDR3 runs 13 residues. DNA for the CDR3: TGTGCCATCAGTAGGGCGGGGAACACTGAAGCTTTCTTT. It specifies CAISRAGNTEAFF.

Details on this clone: A read error may account for a junction end that differs from germline. The chain carries TRBV5-1 and TRBJ2-1, with TRBD1 identical over 10 bases. CDR3 length: 16 residues. In germline, CDR1 is SGHRS, CDR2 YFSETQ. The CDR3 reads CASSLGTGATYSEQFF. The CDR3 DNA is TGCGCCAGCAGCTTAGGGACAGGGGCCACGTACAGTGAGCAGTTCTTC.

The chain joins TRBV4-1 to TRBJ2-1; TRBD1 agrees at 7 bases. The J segment lost 7 bases and the V segment lost 1 base, leaving 1 base of the junction unmatched. CDR3 length equals 13 residues. Germline V gives CDR1 MGHRA, CDR2 YSYEKL. CDR3 residues: CASSQGQGNEQFF. The CDR3 coding sequence is TGCGCCAGCAGCCAAGGACAGGGAAATGAGCAGTTCTTC.

The rearrangement uses TRBV2 and TRBJ2-7, with TRBD1 as a possible D gene (5 bases). The length of the CDR3 is 13 residues. Trimming stripped 8 bases from V and 6 bases from J, with 17 bases between. Germline CDR1 and CDR2: SNHLY and FYNNEI. The CDR3 sequence: CASQREYQGEQYF. In DNA, the CDR3 is TGTGCCAGCCAACGAGAATATCAGGGCGAGCAGTACTTC. The full variable domain, rest sourced from reference TRBV2 and TRBJ2-7, is EPEVTQTPSHQVTQMGQEVILRCVPISNHLYFYWYRQILGQKVEFLVSFYNNEISEKSEIFDDQFSVERPDGSNFTLKIRSTKLEDSAMYFCASQREYQGEQYFGPGTRLTVT.

This clone was detected ten times or more. The chain is built from TRBV28 and TRBJ1-5; D gene ambiguous. V was trimmed by 5 bases and J by 8 bases, leaving 19 bases between them. Germline V gene data show CDR1 as MDHEN and CDR2 as SYDVKM. This CDR3 region has 15 residues. CDR3 nucleotide sequence: TGTGCCAGCAGTCTTTTGAGCCTCGGGAGGAAGCCCCAGCATTTT. It translates to CASSLLSLGRKPQHF.

J is TRBJ1-5 and V is TRBV5-6; 7 nucleotides match TRBD1. From germline, CDR1 is SGHDT and CDR2 YYEEEE. V shed 3 bases, J shed 0 bases, and the junction held 9 bases outside the gene matches. The CDR3 spans 17 residues. In DNA form, the CDR3 reads TGTGCCAGCAGCTCGTACCGGGACAGTAATAGCAATCAGCCCCAGCATTTT. Encoded protein: CASSSYRDSNSNQPQHF.

The chain recombines TRBV15 with TRBJ1-4; a weak D match, TRBD1 (5 bases). The germline gives CDR1 LNHNV, CDR2 YYDKDF (reference sequence). V was shortened by 1 base and J by 10 bases, with 7 bases between the two germline ends. This CDR3 has 12 amino acids. The CDR3: CATSRAGGKLFF. CDR3 bases: TGTGCCACCAGCAGAGCCGGGGGAAAACTGTTTTTT.

The chain couples TRBV14 to TRBJ2-5, with TRBD2 matching 8 bases. Unmatched junction bases numbered 10, after V lost 3 bases and J lost 4 bases. Germline values: CDR1 SGHDN, CDR2 FVKESK. The length of the CDR3 is 16 residues. The CDR3 bases are TGTGCCAGCAGCCAGATCAACGGGAGGGGGGGAGAGACCCAGTACTTC. Residues: CASSQINGRGGETQYF. The whole variable domain, remainder taken from reference TRBV14 and TRBJ2-5, is EAGVTQFPSHSVIEKGQTVTLRCDPISGHDNLYWYRRVMGKEIKFLLHFVKESKQDESGMPNNRFLAERTGGTYSTLKVQPAELEDSGVYFCASSQINGRGGETQYFGPGTRLLVL.

This chain uses TRBV28 with TRBJ2-2; D may be TRBD2 (6 bases). CDR1 and CDR2 from the germline V gene are MDHEN and SYDVKM. Trimming removed 11 bases at V and 2 bases at J, with 12 bases between. The CDR3 spans 13 residues. The DNA of the CDR3 is TGTGCCTTGGGCGGGGTTAACACCGGGGAGCTGTTTTTT. Its protein product is CALGGVNTGELFF.

The chain carries TRBV7-9 and TRBJ1-1; D unresolved. V lost 6 bases and J 10 bases, leaving 9 bases between the germline ends. CDR1 and CDR2 from the germline V gene are SEHNR and FQNEAQ (reference sequence). This CDR3 has 10 amino acids. The CDR3 DNA follows: TGTGCCAGCAGTCTGGTCGGAGCTTTCTTT. It is translated as CASSLVGAFF.

Turning to this clone: Other nucleotide sequences in the sample specify the same CDR3. The V and J genes are TRBV29-1 and TRBJ1-1; 11 nucleotides line up with TRBD1. Germline trimming cut 5 bases from V and 2 bases from J; bases unmatched to any gene: 1. The V gene's germline CDR1 is SQVTM and CDR2 ANQGSEA. The CDR3 length is 13 residues. This CDR3 is CSVRTGGNTEAFF. The CDR3 DNA sequence: TGCAGCGTTCGGACAGGGGGCAACACTGAAGCTTTCTTT.

The genes are TRBV5-6 and TRBJ2-2; 9 nucleotides agree with TRBD2. CDR3 length: 19 residues. V was pared by 2 bases and J by 4 bases, with 15 bases of the junction left unmatched. The V gene's germline CDR1 is SGHDT and CDR2 YYEEEE. This CDR3 is CASSLRASGAAGGTGELFF. DNA for the CDR3: TGTGCCAGCAGCTTAAGGGCTAGCGGGGCCGCAGGGGGCACCGGGGAGCTGTTTTTT.

This clone was counted only a few times. V gene TRBV29-1 combines with J gene TRBJ2-4; 11 bases map to TRBD1. Per germline, CDR1 SQVTM and CDR2 ANQGSEA. CDR3 size: 14 residues. V shed 7 bases, J shed 4 bases, and the junction held 6 bases outside the gene matches. The CDR3: CSACGQGAKNIQYF. The CDR3, as DNA: TGCAGCGCCTGTGGACAGGGGGCTAAAAACATTCAGTACTTC.

This sequence joins TRBV9 and TRBJ1-2; D remains ambiguous. Germline V gives CDR1 SGDLS, CDR2 YYNGEE. V was shortened by 1 base and J by 5 bases, with 12 bases between the two germline ends. The CDR3 sequence is 14 residues long. CDR3 residues: CASSVTNLNYGYTF. The DNA of the CDR3 is TGTGCCAGCAGCGTAACGAACCTAAATTATGGCTACACCTTC.

The V gene is TRBV7-6, the J gene TRBJ2-3, with TRBD2 matching 12 bases. Germline CDR1 is SGHVS and CDR2 is FNYEAQ. V was clipped by 3 bases and J by 5 bases; unmatched bases: 12. CDR3 length: 18 residues. This CDR3 reads CASSFRLAGAGTRDTQYF. The CDR3 nucleotides are TGTGCCAGCAGCTTCCGACTAGCGGGGGCTGGGACCCGAGATACGCAGTATTTT.

The rearrangement links TRBV28 to TRBJ1-1; 9 nucleotides align to TRBD1. Germline lookup yields CDR1 MDHEN and CDR2 SYDVKM. Losses at the gene ends were 5 bases for V and 3 bases for J; bases not matched to a gene: 10. The CDR3 contains 16 residues. This CDR3 reads CASSPPLGQGYTEAFF. In DNA, the CDR3 is TGTGCCAGCAGTCCCCCCCTAGGACAGGGGTACACTGAAGCTTTCTTT.

This clone has only one observation. This chain links TRBV12-5 with TRBJ1-1, with D hard to call. This CDR3 region has 18 residues. CDR1 is LGHNT and CDR2 is FRNRAP in the germline V gene. Between the trimmed V and J ends, which lost 0 bases and 0 bases, there was a span of 17 bases. In DNA, the CDR3 is TGTGCTAGTGGTTTGGTATTCGGCAGCGGGAATATGAACACTGAAGCTTTCTTT. This gives the protein CASGLVFGSGNMNTEAFF. The full variable domain, in which reference TRBV12-5 and TRBJ1-1 provide the parts outside the CDR3, is DARVTQTPRHKVTEMGQEVTMRCQPILGHNTVFWYRQTMMQGLELLAYFRNRAPLDDSGMPKDRFSAEMPDATLATLKIQPSEPRDSAVYFCASGLVFGSGNMNTEAFFGQGTRLTVV.

V and J are TRBV7-9 and TRBJ1-1; 11 nucleotides match TRBD1. The CDR3 is made up of 14 amino acids. V dropped 5 bases and J dropped 6; count of bases not matched to a gene: 5. Looked up from germline, CDR1 is SEHNR and CDR2 is FQNEAQ (reference sequence). The CDR3 nucleotides read TGTGCCAGCAGCACGGACAGGGGGCTGTCTGAAGCTTTCTTT. Protein: CASSTDRGLSEAFF.

This clone has only one observation. The chain employs TRBV10-2 and TRBJ2-2; tentative D call: TRBD2 (6 bases). The V gene lost 11 bases and the J gene lost 7 bases, with 20 bases spanning the gap. Germline V CDR1 and CDR2: WSHSY, SAAADI. This CDR3 contains 14 residues. The CDR3 region is CAAGVPGRYGELFF. Written as DNA, the CDR3 is TGCGCCGCCGGGGTGCCGGGGAGGTACGGGGAGCTGTTTTTT.

This clone was detected only once. The chain joins TRBV6-1 to TRBJ2-5; 9 bases agree with TRBD1. The CDR3 is 13 amino acids. From germline, CDR1 is MNHNS and CDR2 SASEGT. The V gene end was trimmed by 6 bases and the J gene end by 11 bases; junction bases not matched to a gene: 10. The CDR3 loop is CASRLPGQGTQYF. Here the CDR3 DNA reads TGTGCCAGCAGATTACCGGGACAGGGAACGCAGTACTTC.

The chain couples TRBV4-1 to TRBJ2-7; 9 bases agree with TRBD1. The CDR3 is 18 residues long. The germline V gene encodes CDR1 MGHRA and CDR2 YSYEKL. V dropped 0 bases and J dropped 4; count of bases not matched to a gene: 13. CDR3 region: CASSQEVRTGDWRYEQYF. The CDR3 DNA reads as TGCGCCAGCAGCCAAGAAGTAAGGACAGGGGATTGGCGGTACGAGCAGTACTTC.

The rearrangement joins TRBV5-1 to TRBJ2-2; 7 bases map to TRBD1. This CDR3 spans 14 amino acids. Germline assignment: CDR1 SGHRS and CDR2 YFSETQ. The trim removed 3 bases at V and 6 bases at J, leaving 5 bases unmatched. The CDR3 bases are TGCGCCAGCAGCTGGACAGGAGGTCCCGGGGAGCTGTTTTTT. Amino acids: CASSWTGGPGELFF.